This TCR beta chain derives from a study of T-cell memory formation after mild COVID-19. TCRdb used MiXCR to reprocess the 5' RACE reads, holding one entry per CDR3 protein. The profile covers approximately 340,000 distinct CDR3 sequences, with 13% appearing a single time and 20% to 25% taken by the ten largest. Study-wide results and limits: While clones contracting from day 15 to 85 were balanced between CD4 and CD8, later expanders leaned CD4+.

This clonotype occurred a few times. Its matching antigen is unknown. The sequence was obtained from a man between 18 and 29 years old who had mild COVID-19 (a few samples of this study predate the infection). Cell type and time point are not known. The specimen was PBMCs or a T cell subset sorted from them (not recorded which).

Here the CDR3 reads CASSLGWLKEKLFF. CDR3 in DNA: TGTGCCAGCAGCCTGGGGTGGCTAAAGGAAAAACTGTTTTTT. The chain combines TRBV12-3 or TRBV12-4 with TRBJ1-4; D uncertain. V was cut by 6 bases and J by 8 bases, with 16 bases left in between. The CDR3 contains 14 residues.